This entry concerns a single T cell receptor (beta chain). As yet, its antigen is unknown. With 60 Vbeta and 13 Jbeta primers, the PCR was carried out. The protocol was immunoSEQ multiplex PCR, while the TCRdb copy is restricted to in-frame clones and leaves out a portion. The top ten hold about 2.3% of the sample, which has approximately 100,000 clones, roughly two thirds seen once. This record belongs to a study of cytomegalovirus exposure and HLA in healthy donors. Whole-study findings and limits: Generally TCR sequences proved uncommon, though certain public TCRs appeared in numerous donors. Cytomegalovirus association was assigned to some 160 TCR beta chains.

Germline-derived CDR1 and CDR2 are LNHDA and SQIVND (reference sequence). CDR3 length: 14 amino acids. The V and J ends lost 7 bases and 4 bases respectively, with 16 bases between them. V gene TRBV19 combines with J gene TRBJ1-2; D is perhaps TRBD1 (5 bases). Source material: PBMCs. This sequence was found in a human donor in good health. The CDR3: CASNVWEGSYGYTF. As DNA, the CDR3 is TGTGCCAGTAATGTATGGGAGGGGTCCTATGGCTACACCTTC.